A single sample is the source of the 14 T cell receptor beta chains below, sequenced in a study of human T cells and chemical hapten exposure. TCRdb independently ran MiXCR on the RACE reads; one entry per CDR3 protein. The table records under 65,000 distinct CDR3 sequences, around 9.3% of them present only once. The time point here: patch test 1, 2 weeks after DPC sensitization. Treatment of the sample: therapeutic diphenylcyclopropenone sensitization with weekly scalp DPC. The sample was whole blood, taken in connection with sensitization to the hapten diphenylcyclopropenone (DPC). Source of these receptors: a woman aged 50 to 60 with alopecia areata. Some clones in this sample may be carry-over from other donors' samples.

There are many counts of this clonotype. The rearrangement uses TRBV29-1 and TRBJ1-2, with D possibly TRBD1 on 6 matching bases. CDR1 is SQVTM and CDR2 is ANQGSEA in the germline V gene. V lost 0 bases and J 3 bases, leaving 14 bases between the germline ends. This CDR3 is 15 amino acids long. CDR3 in DNA: TGCAGCGTTGAAGATGAAAACCAGGGGTACTATGGCTACACCTTC. Translation: CSVEDENQGYYGYTF.

This clonotype was picked up many times. CDR3 protein: CASSYDPNRYNEQFF. The CDR3 DNA reads as TGTGCCAGCAGTTACGACCCAAATCGCTACAATGAGCAGTTCTTC. V and J are TRBV6-2 or TRBV6-3 and TRBJ2-1; D uncertain. From germline, CDR1 is MNHEY and CDR2 SVGEGT. Between the trimmed V and J ends, which lost 2 bases and 3 bases, there was a span of 11 bases. The CDR3 totals 15 residues.

V is TRBV2 and J is TRBJ2-1; 7 nucleotides match TRBD1. V dropped 3 bases and J dropped 10; count of bases not matched to a gene: 6. The CDR3 is made up of 13 amino acids. Germline lookup yields CDR1 SNHLY and CDR2 FYNNEI. CDR3 protein: CASSEDRTEEQFF. The CDR3, as DNA: TGTGCCAGCAGTGAGGACAGGACGGAGGAGCAGTTCTTC.

V is TRBV20-1 and J is TRBJ2-3, with D maybe TRBD2 (6 bases). CDR1 is DFQATT and CDR2 is SNEGSKA in the germline V gene (reference sequence). Trimming pared 1 base from V and 6 bases from J, leaving 11 bases between. This CDR3 has 13 amino acids. The CDR3 DNA is TGCAGTGCTAGAGTGACGGAGGGGGATACGCAGTATTTT. It codes for CSARVTEGDTQYF.

This clonotype was seen at least ten times. The chain couples TRBV20-1 to TRBJ2-7; the D is unclear. Germline V gene lookup returns CDR1 DFQATT and CDR2 SNEGSKA (reference sequence). V lost 4 bases to trimming and J lost 4 bases, with 5 bases between them. The CDR3 runs to 10 residues. CDR3 nucleotides: TGCAGTGCTACAGATTACGAGCAGTACTTC. This codes for CSATDYEQYF.

The table lists this clonotype with many counts. The genes are TRBV10-3 and TRBJ1-5; 7 positions agree with TRBD1. Trimming cost V 10 bases and J 0 bases; bases outside gene matches: 6. The CDR3 loop spans 14 amino acids. The V gene's germline CDR1 is ENHRY and CDR2 SYGVKD. CDR3 nucleotides: TGTGCCAGCCAGGGGGGTTCTAGCAATCAGCCCCAGCATTTT. Translation gives CASQGGSSNQPQHF.

In nucleotides, the CDR3 is TGCAGCGTGGATAGCGGGGCCCCAGAGACCCAGTACTTC. Protein: CSVDSGAPETQYF. V gene TRBV29-1 combines with J gene TRBJ2-5; 8 bases agree with TRBD2. The V and J ends lost 6 bases and 4 bases, in that order; junction bases with no gene match: 7. Per germline, CDR1 SQVTM and CDR2 ANQGSEA. The CDR3 sequence is 13 residues long.

CDR3 region: CASSLNGINNEQFF. The CDR3 region has the DNA TGTGCCAGCAGCTTGAACGGGATCAACAATGAGCAGTTCTTC. The chain uses TRBV11-3 and TRBJ2-1, with D tentatively TRBD2 (5 bases). This CDR3 spans 14 amino acids. Trimming stripped 3 bases from V and 5 bases from J, with 11 bases between. The V gene's germline CDR1 is SGHNT and CDR2 YENEEA.

This clonotype was detected many times. The chain links TRBV27 to TRBJ1-2; D remains unclear. This CDR3 spans 13 amino acids. Germline CDR1 is MNHEY and CDR2 is SMNVEV (reference sequence). Trimming took off 0 bases at V and 7 bases at J, with 9 bases between the two ends. The CDR3 DNA reads TGTGCCAGCAGTTTATCTTTTTCCTCTGGCTACACCTTC. Translated, it gives CASSLSFSSGYTF.

This clonotype was observed a handful of times. V usage is TRBV20-1 and J usage is TRBJ1-6; D remains unclear. V was shortened by 6 bases and J by 4 bases, with 13 bases between the two germline ends. Germline CDR1 DFQATT, CDR2 SNEGSKA (reference sequence). The CDR3 sequence is 14 residues long. The CDR3 bases are TGCAGTGCCACCATGCCGAGTTATAATTCACCCCTCCACTTT. Translated, it gives CSATMPSYNSPLHF.

The sample holds many counts of this clonotype. The CDR3 sequence is CASSWAPYEQYF. The CDR3 nucleotides are TGTGCCAGCAGTTGGGCCCCTTACGAGCAGTACTTC. V is TRBV2 and J is TRBJ2-7, with D unresolved. The CDR3 extends over 12 amino acids. Trimming cost V 5 bases and J 4 bases, with 9 bases left between them. From germline, CDR1 is SNHLY and CDR2 FYNNEI.

This clonotype was detected ten times or more. This rearrangement joins TRBV7-9 to TRBJ2-1, with TRBD1 identical over 8 bases. The trim removed 4 bases at V and 5 bases at J, leaving 4 bases unmatched. The V gene's germline CDR1 is SEHNR and CDR2 FQNEAQ (reference sequence). This CDR3 has 14 residues. Here the CDR3 DNA reads TGTGCCAGCAGCTACACGGGACAGGACAATGAGCAGTTCTTC. Protein product: CASSYTGQDNEQFF.

Ten or more counts support this clonotype. The chain carries TRBV7-9 and TRBJ2-7; 7 positions match TRBD1. The CDR3 is 15 residues long. V dropped 5 bases and J dropped 2; count of bases not matched to a gene: 9. The germline V gene encodes CDR1 SEHNR and CDR2 FQNEAQ (reference sequence). The CDR3 spells CASSPPTGPTYEQYF. The CDR3 coding sequence is TGTGCCAGCAGCCCGCCGACAGGGCCTACCTACGAGCAGTACTTC.

The rearrangement joins TRBV20-1 to TRBJ2-7, with D hard to call. The CDR3 contains 15 residues. CDR1 and CDR2 (germline): DFQATT, SNEGSKA (reference sequence). With 0 bases removed from V and 0 bases from J, the gap between germline ends came to 12 bases. The CDR3 loop reads CSARDSLQLSYEQYF. The CDR3 bases are TGCAGTGCTAGAGATAGTTTACAGCTCTCCTACGAGCAGTACTTC.